This T cell receptor (beta chain) was profiled in a study of shared clonotypes between healthy human individuals. At deep level, the assay was performed. Measured with immunoSEQ multiplex PCR; TCRdb has only the in-frame clones, and not every one. The sample lists a few million clones; 90% to 95% were seen once. Trimming stripped 3 bases from V and 7 bases from J, with 11 bases between. This CDR3 is 13 amino acids long. Germline assignment: CDR1 SGDLS and CDR2 YYNGEE. Terminally differentiated effector memory CD45RA+ cells were excluded by CCR7 positive selection of CD45RO-negative cells. Sequenced material: naive CD8+ T cells from PBMCs. The chain couples TRBV9 to TRBJ1-5; D not certain. This TCR was recovered from a man between 18 and 35 years old in good health. Some clones in this sample may be carry-over from other donors' samples. DNA of the CDR3: TGTGCCAGCAGCGAGGGTGAGGCCCAGCCCCAGCATTTT. Encoded protein: CASSEGEAQPQHF.